Presented here are 5 T cell receptor beta chains from one specimen sequenced in a study of neurological immune-mediated disorders. MiXCR, run by TCRdb on the 5' RACE reads, gives a single entry per CDR3 protein. The sample consists of 30,000 to 45,000 distinct CDR3 sequences, approximately 5.1% of them appearing once. Material for sequencing was CD4+ T cells from blood. The receptors shown here come from a man aged 18 to 30 in good health.

This clonotype was counted many times. This chain connects TRBV5-1 to TRBJ1-4; D gene ambiguous. The CDR3 runs to 15 residues. V was pared by 3 bases and J by 8 bases, with 17 bases between. Germline assignment: CDR1 SGHRS and CDR2 YFSETQ. CDR3 region: CASSSYRYFGEKLFF. The DNA for the CDR3 is TGCGCCAGCAGCTCCTACCGGTACTTTGGGGAAAAACTGTTTTTT.

This clonotype was counted ten times or more. The chain links TRBV7-9 to TRBJ1-5, with unresolved D. The germline V gene encodes CDR1 SEHNR and CDR2 FQNEAQ (reference sequence). The CDR3 length is 16 residues. V shed 0 bases and J shed 2 bases, with 11 bases lying between them. The CDR3: CASSLAGGDGNQPQHF. In DNA, the CDR3 is TGTGCCAGCAGCTTAGCGGGCGGGGATGGCAATCAGCCCCAGCATTTT.

The table lists this clonotype with many counts. The rearrangement links TRBV11-3 to TRBJ1-5, with D tentatively TRBD1 (5 bases). The CDR3 spans 14 residues. Germline V gives CDR1 SGHNT, CDR2 YENEEA. The V end lost 1 base, the J end lost 4 bases, and 8 bases lay between the germline ends. In nucleotides, the CDR3 is TGTGCCAGCAGCTTAGTGGAGGGGAATCAGCCCCAGCATTTT. Amino acid sequence: CASSLVEGNQPQHF.

This clonotype came up many times. V and J are TRBV7-2 and TRBJ2-1; maybe TRBD2 (7 bases). Trimming stripped 5 bases from V and 9 bases from J, with 14 bases between. CDR3 length: 13 residues. Germline CDR1 and CDR2: SGHTA and FQGNSA. The CDR3 here is CASSRSGGGEQFF. The CDR3 DNA follows: TGTGCCAGCAGCCGTTCGGGGGGCGGTGAGCAGTTCTTC.

This clonotype was seen just once. The chain couples TRBV7-2 to TRBJ1-2; 9 nucleotides match TRBD1. Looked up from germline, CDR1 is SGHTA and CDR2 is FQGNSA. This CDR3 contains 14 residues. V gave up 5 bases and J gave up 6 bases; unmatched junction bases: 7. This chain's CDR3 is CASSLHDRGDGYTF. DNA for the CDR3: TGTGCCAGCAGCCTTCATGACAGGGGGGATGGCTACACCTTC.